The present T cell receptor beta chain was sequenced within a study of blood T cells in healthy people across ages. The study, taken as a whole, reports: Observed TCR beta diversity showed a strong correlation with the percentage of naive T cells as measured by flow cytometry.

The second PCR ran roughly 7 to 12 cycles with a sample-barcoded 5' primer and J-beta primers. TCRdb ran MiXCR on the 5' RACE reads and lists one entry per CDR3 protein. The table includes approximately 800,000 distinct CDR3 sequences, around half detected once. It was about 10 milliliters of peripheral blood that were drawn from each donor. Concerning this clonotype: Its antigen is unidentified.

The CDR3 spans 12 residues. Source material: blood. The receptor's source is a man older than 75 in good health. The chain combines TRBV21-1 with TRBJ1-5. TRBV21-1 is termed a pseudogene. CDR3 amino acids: CAGGMGNQPQHF. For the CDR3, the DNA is TGTGCCGGAGGTATGGGCAATCAGCCCCAGCATTTT.